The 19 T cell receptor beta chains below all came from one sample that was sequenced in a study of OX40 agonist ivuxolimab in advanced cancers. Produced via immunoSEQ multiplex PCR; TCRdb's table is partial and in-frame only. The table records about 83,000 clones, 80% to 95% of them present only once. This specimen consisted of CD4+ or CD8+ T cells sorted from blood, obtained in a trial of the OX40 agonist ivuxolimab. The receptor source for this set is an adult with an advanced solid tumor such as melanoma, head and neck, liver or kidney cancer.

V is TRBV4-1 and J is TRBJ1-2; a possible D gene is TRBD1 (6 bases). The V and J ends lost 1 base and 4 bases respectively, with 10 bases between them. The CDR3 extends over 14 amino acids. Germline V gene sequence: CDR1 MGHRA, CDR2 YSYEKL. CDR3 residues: CASSQGETGYGYTF. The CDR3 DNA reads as TGCGCCAGCAGCCAAGGTGAGACAGGCTATGGCTACACCTTC.

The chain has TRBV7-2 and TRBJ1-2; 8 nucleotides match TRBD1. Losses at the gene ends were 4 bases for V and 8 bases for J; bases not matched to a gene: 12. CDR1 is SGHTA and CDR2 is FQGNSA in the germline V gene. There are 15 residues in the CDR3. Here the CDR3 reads CASSSPMDRVGGYTF. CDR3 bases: TGTGCCAGCAGCTCGCCCATGGACAGGGTGGGAGGCTACACCTTC. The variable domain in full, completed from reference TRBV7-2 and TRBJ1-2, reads GAGVSQSPSNKVTEKGKDVELRCDPISGHTALYWYRQSLGQGLEFLIYFQGNSAPDKSGLPSDRFSAERTGGSVSTLTIQRTQQEDSAVYLCASSSPMDRVGGYTFGSGTRLTVV.

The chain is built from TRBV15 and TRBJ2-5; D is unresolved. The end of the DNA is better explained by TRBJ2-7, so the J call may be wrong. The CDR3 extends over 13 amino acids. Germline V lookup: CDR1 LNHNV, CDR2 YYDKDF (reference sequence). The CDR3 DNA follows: TGTGCCACCAGTAAATTCGGGTTTTACGAGCAGTACTTC. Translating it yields CATSKFGFYEQYF.

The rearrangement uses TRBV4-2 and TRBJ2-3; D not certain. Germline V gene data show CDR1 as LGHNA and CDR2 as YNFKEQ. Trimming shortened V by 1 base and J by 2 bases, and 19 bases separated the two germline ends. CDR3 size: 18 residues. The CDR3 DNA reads TGTGCCAGCAGCCAAGTGATAGAAGAAGAGAGTTACACAGATACGCAGTATTTT. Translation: CASSQVIEEESYTDTQYF.

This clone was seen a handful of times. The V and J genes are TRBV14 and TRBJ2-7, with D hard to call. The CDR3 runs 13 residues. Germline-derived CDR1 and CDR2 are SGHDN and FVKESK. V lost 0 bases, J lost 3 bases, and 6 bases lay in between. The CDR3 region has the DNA TGTGCCAGCAGCCAAGACGGGCTCTACGAGCAGTACTTC. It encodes CASSQDGLYEQYF.

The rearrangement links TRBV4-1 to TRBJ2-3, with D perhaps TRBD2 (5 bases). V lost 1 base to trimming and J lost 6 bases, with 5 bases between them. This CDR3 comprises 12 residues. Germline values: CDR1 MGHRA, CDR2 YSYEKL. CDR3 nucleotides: TGCGCCAGCAGCCAAGGGAGGGATACGCAGTATTTT. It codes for CASSQGRDTQYF.

This CDR3 is CASSLGGDWGGETQYF. CDR3 DNA sequence: TGTGCCAGCAGCTTAGGTGGGGACTGGGGGGGAGAGACCCAGTACTTC. The J gene is TRBJ2-5, the V gene TRBV11-2, with 7 bases matching TRBD2. J lost 4 bases, V lost 1 base, and 9 bases had no gene match. From germline, CDR1 is SGHAT and CDR2 FQNNGV. The CDR3 runs to 16 residues. The full variable domain, completed using reference TRBV11-2 and TRBJ2-5, is EAGVAQSPRYKIIEKRQSVAFWCNPISGHATLYWYQQILGQGPKLLIQFQNNGVVDDSQLPKDRFSAERLKGVDSTLKIQPAKLEDSAVYLCASSLGGDWGGETQYFGPGTRLLVL.

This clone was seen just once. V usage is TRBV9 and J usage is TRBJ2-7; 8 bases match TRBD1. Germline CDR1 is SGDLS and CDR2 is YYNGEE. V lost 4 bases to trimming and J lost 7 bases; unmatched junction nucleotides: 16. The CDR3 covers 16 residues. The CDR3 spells CASSFGPGTGSPEQYF. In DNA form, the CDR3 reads TGTGCCAGCAGCTTCGGGCCCGGGACAGGCTCACCTGAGCAGTACTTC.

CDR3 nucleotide sequence: TGTGCCAGCAGCTTAGGGGCGGGTAGGGAGACCCAGTACTTC. It translates to CASSLGAGRETQYF. The chain has TRBV13 and TRBJ2-5, with TRBD2 as a possible D gene (5 bases). CDR1 is PRHDT, CDR2 FYEKMQ, per germline (reference sequence). The CDR3 length is 14 residues. Trimming removed 0 bases from V and 5 bases from J, with 10 bases in between.

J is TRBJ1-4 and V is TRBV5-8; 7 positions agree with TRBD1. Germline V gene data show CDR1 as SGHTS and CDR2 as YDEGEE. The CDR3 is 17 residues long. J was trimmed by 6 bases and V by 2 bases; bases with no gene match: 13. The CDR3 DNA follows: TGTGCCAGCAGCTTAGAACCCGACAGGGAAACGTATGAAAAACTGTTTTTT. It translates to CASSLEPDRETYEKLFF.

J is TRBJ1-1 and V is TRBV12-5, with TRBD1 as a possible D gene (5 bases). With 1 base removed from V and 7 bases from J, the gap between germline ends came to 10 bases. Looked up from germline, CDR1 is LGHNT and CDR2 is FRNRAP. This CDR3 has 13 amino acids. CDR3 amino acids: CASGLAQGSEAFF. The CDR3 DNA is TGTGCTAGTGGTTTGGCCCAGGGTAGTGAAGCTTTCTTT.

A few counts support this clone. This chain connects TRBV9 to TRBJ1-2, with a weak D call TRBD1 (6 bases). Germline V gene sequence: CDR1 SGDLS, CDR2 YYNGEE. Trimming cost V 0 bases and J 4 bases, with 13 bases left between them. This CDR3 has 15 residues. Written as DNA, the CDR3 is TGTGCCAGCAGCGTAGCTCGGGGGCCGGGCTATGGCTACACCTTC. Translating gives CASSVARGPGYGYTF. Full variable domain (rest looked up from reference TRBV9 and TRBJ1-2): DSGVTQTPKHLITATGQRVTLRCSPRSGDLSVYWYQQSLDQGLQFLIQYYNGEERAKGNILERFSAQQFPDLHSELNLSSLELGDSALYFCASSVARGPGYGYTFGSGTRLTVV.

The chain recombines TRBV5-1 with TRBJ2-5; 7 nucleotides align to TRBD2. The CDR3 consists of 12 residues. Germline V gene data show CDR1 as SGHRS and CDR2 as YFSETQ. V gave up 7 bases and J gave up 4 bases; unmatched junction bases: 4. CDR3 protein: CASYGEGETQYF. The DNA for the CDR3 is TGCGCCAGCTATGGGGAGGGAGAGACCCAGTACTTC.

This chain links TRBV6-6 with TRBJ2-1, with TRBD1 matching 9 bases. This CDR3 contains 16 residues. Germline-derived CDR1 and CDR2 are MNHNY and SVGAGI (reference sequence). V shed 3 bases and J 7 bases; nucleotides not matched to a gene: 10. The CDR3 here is CASSYFGTGFKNEQFF. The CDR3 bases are TGTGCCAGCAGTTATTTCGGGACAGGGTTTAAAAATGAGCAGTTCTTC.

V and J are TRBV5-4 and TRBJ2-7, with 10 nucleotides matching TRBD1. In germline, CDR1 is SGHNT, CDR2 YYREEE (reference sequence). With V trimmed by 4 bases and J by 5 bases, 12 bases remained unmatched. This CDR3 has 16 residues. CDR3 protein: CASSPLLGQGFHEQYF. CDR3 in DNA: TGTGCCAGCAGCCCCCTCCTGGGACAGGGGTTTCACGAGCAGTACTTC.

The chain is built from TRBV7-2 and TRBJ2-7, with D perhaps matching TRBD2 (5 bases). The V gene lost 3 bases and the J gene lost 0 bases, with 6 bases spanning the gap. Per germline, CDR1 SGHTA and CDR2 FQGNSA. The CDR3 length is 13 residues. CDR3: CASSFGSSYEQYF. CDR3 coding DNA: TGTGCCAGCAGCTTTGGGAGCTCCTACGAGCAGTACTTC. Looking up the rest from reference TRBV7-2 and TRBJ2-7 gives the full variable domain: GAGVSQSPSNKVTEKGKDVELRCDPISGHTALYWYRQSLGQGLEFLIYFQGNSAPDKSGLPSDRFSAERTGGSVSTLTIQRTQQEDSAVYLCASSFGSSYEQYFGPGTRLTVT.

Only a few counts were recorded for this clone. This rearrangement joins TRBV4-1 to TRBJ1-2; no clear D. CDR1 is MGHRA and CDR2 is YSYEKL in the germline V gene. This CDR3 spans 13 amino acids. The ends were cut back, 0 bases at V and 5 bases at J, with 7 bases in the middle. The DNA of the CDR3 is TGCGCCAGCAGCCAAGAGGTTCGGTATGGCTACACCTTC. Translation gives CASSQEVRYGYTF.

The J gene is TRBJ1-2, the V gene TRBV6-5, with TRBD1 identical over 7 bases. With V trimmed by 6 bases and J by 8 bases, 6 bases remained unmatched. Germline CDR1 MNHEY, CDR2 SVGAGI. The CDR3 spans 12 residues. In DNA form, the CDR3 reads TGTGCCAGCAGCTCCACAGGGGAGGGCTACACCTTC. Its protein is CASSSTGEGYTF.

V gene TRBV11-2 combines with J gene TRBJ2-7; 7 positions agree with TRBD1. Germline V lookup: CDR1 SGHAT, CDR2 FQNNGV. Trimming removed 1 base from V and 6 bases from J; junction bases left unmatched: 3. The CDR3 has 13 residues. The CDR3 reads CASSLGTGSEQYF. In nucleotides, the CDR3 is TGTGCCAGCAGCTTAGGGACAGGATCCGAGCAGTACTTC.